The source of this T cell receptor beta chain is a study of T cell changes during pregnancy in multiple sclerosis. Clones were read by immunoSEQ multiplex PCR, and TCRdb kept only the in-frame ones, dropping some. In the table there are roughly 72,000 clones, about 90% of which are singletons. Looked up from germline, CDR1 is LNHDA and CDR2 is SQIVND (reference sequence). Trimming cost V 5 bases and J 2 bases, with 12 bases left between them. The CDR3 has 14 amino acids. Material: peripheral blood, obtained in the first trimester of pregnancy. The rearrangement joins TRBV19 to TRBJ1-1, with no clear D. This clonotype was obtained from a female donor in good health, enrolled as a control in a pregnancy study. Here the CDR3 reads CASSSLTHNTEAFF. The CDR3 coding sequence is TGTGCCAGTAGTTCATTGACACATAACACTGAAGCTTTCTTT.